What follows is one TCR beta chain and its context. Its antigen remains unknown. The data were produced by immunoSEQ multiplex PCR, yet TCRdb's version contains in-frame clones alone and is incomplete. The repertoire consists of about 120,000 clones, with approximately 90% occurring once and the leading ten covering about 7%. V was clipped by 4 bases and J by 2 bases; unmatched bases: 4. In germline, CDR1 is SGHRS, CDR2 YFSETQ. The CDR3 sequence is 15 residues long. This record comes from a study of T cell responses to AZD1222 COVID-19 vaccine. The overall study: Researchers grouped second doses given at about 4 or about 12 weeks into one pool. Broader study findings: The sample set comprised mostly white British donors with more females, and clonal diversity was possibly underestimated. Baseline serostatus was positive in only six or seven AZD1222 recipients. Repertoires were collected only later (after the peak T cell response had occurred).

The receptor comes from an adult in good health. The sample here was peripheral blood, taken on day 0 of AZD1222 vaccination. The chain carries TRBV5-1 and TRBJ2-2, with 8 bases that match TRBD2. Here the CDR3 reads CASSRRGVNTGELFF. CDR3 bases: TGCGCCAGCAGCCGGCGGGGGGTCAACACCGGGGAGCTGTTTTTT.